This T cell receptor beta chain was recovered during a study of cytomegalovirus exposure and HLA in healthy donors. Study context: Genotyping of hundreds of donors showed that around 86% belonged to the Caucasian-associated ancestry cluster.

CDR1 and CDR2 (germline): WSHSY, SAAADI. The CDR3 sequence is 15 residues long. The V and J ends lost 3 bases and 2 bases, in that order; junction bases with no gene match: 7. Comment on this clone: Its antigen is undetermined.

Broader study findings: For most subjects, TCR beta sequences were reported to predict HLA-A and HLA-B alleles with accuracy. Both high specificity and high sensitivity reportedly marked the classifier's diagnosis of cytomegalovirus status. In vitro work confirmed that three CMV-associated chains recognize CMV antigens.

The PCR ran on 60 Vbeta and 13 Jbeta primers. Profiled with immunoSEQ multiplex PCR; TCRdb holds only in-frame clones, not every one. The sample consists of 180,000 or so clones, about 82% of them appearing once. The sequence was collected from a young woman in good health and CMV-seronegative. The chain carries TRBV10-2 and TRBJ2-7; 7 bases are shared with TRBD2. The sample consisted of PBMCs. CDR3: CASSERQAGTYEQYF. The DNA for the CDR3 is TGCGCCAGCAGTGAACGGCAAGCGGGAACCTACGAGCAGTACTTC.